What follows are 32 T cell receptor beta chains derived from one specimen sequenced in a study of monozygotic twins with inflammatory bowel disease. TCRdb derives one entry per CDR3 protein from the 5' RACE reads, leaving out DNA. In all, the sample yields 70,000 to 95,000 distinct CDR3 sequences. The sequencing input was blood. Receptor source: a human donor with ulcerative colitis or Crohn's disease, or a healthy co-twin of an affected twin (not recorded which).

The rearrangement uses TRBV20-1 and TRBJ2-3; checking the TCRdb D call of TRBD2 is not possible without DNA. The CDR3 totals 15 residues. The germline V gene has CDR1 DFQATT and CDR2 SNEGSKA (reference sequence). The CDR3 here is CSARESGLAADTQYF.

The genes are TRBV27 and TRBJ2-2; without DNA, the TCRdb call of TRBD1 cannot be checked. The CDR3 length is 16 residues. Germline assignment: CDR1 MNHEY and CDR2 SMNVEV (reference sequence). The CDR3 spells CASLPLGTRNTGELFF.

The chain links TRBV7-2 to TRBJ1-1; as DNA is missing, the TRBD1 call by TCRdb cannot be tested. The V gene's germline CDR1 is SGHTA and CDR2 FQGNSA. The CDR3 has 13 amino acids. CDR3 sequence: CASSPGRSTEAFF. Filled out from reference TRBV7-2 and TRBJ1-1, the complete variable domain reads GAGVSQSPSNKVTEKGKDVELRCDPISGHTALYWYRQSLGQGLEFLIYFQGNSAPDKSGLPSDRFSAERTGGSVSTLTIQRTQQEDSAVYLCASSPGRSTEAFFGQGTRLTVV.

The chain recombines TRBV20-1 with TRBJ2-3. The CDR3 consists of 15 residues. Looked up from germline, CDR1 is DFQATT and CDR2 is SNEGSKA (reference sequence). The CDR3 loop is CSARGLAENTDTQYF.

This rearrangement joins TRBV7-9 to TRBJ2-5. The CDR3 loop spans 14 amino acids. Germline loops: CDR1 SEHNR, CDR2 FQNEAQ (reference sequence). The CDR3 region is CASSFSGGRKTQYF.

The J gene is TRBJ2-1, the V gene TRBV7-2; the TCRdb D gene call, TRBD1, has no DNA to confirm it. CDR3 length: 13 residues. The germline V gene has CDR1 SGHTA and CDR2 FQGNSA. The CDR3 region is CASRIDSYNEQFF.

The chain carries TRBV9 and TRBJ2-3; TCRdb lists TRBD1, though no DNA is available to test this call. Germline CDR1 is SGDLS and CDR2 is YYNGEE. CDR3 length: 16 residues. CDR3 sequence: CASSVVPGQGSDTQYF.

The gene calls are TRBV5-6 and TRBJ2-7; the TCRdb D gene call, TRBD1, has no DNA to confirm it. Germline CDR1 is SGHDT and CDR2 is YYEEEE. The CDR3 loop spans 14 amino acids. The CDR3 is CASSLSGTVYEQYF.

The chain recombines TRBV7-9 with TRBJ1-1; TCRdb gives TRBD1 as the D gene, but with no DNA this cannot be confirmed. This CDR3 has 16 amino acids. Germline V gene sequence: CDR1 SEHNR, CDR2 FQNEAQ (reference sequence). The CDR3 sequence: CASSLPKDSLNTEAFF.

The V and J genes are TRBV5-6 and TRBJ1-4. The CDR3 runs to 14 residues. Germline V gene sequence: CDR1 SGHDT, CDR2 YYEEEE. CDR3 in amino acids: CASSTSRAREKLFF. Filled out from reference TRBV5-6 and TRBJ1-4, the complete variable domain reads DAGVTQSPTHLIKTRGQQVTLRCSPKSGHDTVSWYQQALGQGPQFIFQYYEEEERQRGNFPDRFSGHQFPNYSSELNVNALLLGDSALYLCASSTSRAREKLFFGSGTQLSVL.

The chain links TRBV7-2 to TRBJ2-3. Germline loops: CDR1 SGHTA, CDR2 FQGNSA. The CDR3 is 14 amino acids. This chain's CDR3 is CASSYSLSTDTQYF.

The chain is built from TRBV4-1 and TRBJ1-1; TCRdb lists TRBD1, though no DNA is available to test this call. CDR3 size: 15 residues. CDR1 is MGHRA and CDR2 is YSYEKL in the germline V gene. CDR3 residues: CASSQVGQGLPEAFF.

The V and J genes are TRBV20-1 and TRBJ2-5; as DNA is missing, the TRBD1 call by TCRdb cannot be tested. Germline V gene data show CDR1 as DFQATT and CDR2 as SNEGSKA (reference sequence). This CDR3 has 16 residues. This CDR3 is CSATSRDRGPGETQYF.

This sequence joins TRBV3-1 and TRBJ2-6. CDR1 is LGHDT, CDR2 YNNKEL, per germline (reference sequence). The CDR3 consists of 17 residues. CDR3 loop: CASSQEARFSGANVLTF.

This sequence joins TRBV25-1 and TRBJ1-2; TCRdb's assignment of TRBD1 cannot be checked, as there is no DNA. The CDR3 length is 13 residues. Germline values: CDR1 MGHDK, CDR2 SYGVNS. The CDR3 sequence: CASRQGPSYGYTF.

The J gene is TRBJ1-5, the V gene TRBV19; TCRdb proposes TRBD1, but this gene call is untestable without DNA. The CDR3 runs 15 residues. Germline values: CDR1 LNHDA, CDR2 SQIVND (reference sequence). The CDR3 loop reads CASSEQGDSNQPQHF.

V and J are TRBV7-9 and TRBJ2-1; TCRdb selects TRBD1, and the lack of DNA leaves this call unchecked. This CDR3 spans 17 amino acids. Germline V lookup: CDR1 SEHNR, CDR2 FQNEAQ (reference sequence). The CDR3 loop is CASSSRSARETYNEQFF.

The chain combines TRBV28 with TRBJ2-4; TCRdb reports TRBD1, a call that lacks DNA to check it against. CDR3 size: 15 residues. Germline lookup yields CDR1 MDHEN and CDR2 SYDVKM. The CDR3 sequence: CASSSPGVAKNMQYF.

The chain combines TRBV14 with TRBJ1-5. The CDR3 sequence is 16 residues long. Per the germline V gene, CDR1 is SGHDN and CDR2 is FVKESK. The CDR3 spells CASSQEDSQGPQPQHF.

CDR3 sequence: CASSVGGVNGYTF. V gene TRBV7-9 combines with J gene TRBJ1-2; the TRBD1 assignment by TCRdb is unverifiable without DNA. The CDR3 consists of 13 residues. Germline V gene data show CDR1 as SEHNR and CDR2 as FQNEAQ (reference sequence).

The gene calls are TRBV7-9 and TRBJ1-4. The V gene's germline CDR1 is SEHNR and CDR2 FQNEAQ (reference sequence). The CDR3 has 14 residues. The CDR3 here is CASSLGTDNEKLFF.

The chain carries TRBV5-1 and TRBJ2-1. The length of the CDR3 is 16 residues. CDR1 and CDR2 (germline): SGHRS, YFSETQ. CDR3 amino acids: CASSLASMGDGDSQFF.

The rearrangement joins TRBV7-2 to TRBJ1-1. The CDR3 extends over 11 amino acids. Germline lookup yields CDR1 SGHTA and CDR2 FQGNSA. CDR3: CASSRPTEAFF.

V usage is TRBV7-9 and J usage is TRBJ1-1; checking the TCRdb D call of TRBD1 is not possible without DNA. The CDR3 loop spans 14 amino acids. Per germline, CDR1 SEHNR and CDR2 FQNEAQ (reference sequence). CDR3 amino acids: CASSLQGTNTEAFF.

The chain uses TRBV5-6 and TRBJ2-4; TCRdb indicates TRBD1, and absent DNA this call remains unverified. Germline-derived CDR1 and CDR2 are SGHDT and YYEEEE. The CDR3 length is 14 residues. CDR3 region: CASSLSQGRDIQYF. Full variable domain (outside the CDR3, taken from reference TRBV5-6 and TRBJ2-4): DAGVTQSPTHLIKTRGQQVTLRCSPKSGHDTVSWYQQALGQGPQFIFQYYEEEERQRGNFPDRFSGHQFPNYSSELNVNALLLGDSALYLCASSLSQGRDIQYFGAGTRLSVL.

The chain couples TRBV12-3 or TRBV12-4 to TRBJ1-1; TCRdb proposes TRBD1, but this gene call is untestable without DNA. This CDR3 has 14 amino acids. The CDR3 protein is CASSPWTGDTEAFF.

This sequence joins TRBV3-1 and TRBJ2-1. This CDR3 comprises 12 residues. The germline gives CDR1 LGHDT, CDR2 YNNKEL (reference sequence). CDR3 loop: CASSQVAYEQFF.

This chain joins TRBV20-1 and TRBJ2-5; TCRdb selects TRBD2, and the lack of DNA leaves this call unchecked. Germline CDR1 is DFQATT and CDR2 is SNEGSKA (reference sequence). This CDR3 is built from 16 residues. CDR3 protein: CSARETSGGRKETQYF.

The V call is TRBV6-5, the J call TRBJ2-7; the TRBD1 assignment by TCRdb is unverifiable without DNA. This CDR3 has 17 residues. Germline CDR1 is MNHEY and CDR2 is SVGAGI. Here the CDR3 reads CASSYSSGGLLVYEQYF.

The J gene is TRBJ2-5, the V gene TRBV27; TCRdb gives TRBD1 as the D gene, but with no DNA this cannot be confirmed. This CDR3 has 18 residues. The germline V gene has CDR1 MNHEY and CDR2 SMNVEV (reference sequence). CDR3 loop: CASSFLGDRDNRQETQYF.

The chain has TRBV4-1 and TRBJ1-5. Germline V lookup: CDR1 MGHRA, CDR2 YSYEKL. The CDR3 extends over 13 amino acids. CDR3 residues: CASSTYSNQPQHF.

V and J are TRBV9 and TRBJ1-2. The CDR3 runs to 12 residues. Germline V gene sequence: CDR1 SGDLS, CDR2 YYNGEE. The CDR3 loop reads CASSVVGYGYTF.